This T cell receptor (beta chain) was sequenced in a study of T cells in Graves' hyperthyroidism and ophthalmopathy. Amplified TCR beta CDR3 regions came from RNA transcripts. The HTBI primer set drove a first-round RT-PCR of the TCR CDR3. A single record per CDR3 protein comes from TCRdb applying MiXCR to the multiplex PCR reads. The sample carries some 600,000 distinct CDR3 sequences, approximately 44% recorded once. Germline V gene sequence: CDR1 SQVTM, CDR2 ANQGSEA. The CDR3 length is 14 residues. With regard to this clonotype: A read error may account for a junction end that differs from germline.

Diagnoses used clinical symptoms, serum thyroxine and TRAb, thyroid ultrasound and orbital computed tomography. The sequence was collected from a woman aged 18-35 years with Graves' hyperthyroidism. This chain links TRBV29-1 with TRBJ1-2; 7 positions agree with TRBD1. Sequenced: peripheral blood or thyroid tissue (not recorded which). The CDR3 DNA reads as TGCAGCGCCGGGGGGGAGGGGGCTAACTATGGCCACACCTTC. Translating gives CSAGGEGANYGHTF.